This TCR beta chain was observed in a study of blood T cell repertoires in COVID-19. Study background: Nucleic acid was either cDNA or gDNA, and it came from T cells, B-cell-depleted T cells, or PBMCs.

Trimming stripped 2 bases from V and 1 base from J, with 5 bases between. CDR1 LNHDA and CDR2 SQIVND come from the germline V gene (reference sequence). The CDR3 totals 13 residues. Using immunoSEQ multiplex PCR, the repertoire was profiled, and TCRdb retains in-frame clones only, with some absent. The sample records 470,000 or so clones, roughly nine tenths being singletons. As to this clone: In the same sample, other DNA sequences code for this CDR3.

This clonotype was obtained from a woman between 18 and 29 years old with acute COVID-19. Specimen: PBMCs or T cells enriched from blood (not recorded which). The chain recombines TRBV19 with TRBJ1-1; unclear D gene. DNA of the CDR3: TGTGCCAGTAGTATAACGGGGAACACTGAAGCTTTCTTT. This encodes CASSITGNTEAFF.